A single sample is the source of the 29 T cell receptor beta chains below, sequenced in a study of beta chain features in type 1 diabetes. For these receptors, no antigen is known. The whole isolated RNA underwent reverse transcription, so sequencing captured expressed TCRB transcripts. Clones were read by immunoSEQ multiplex PCR, and TCRdb kept only the in-frame ones, dropping some. There are around 360,000 clones in the sample; around an eighth occur only once, and 0.008% to 0.011% lies in the top ten. The study's findings and limits: For Type 1 diabetes patients, all four CD4+ subsets carried TCRB CDR3s that were moderately but significantly shorter.

The sequenced sample was naive CD4+ T cells from blood. All receptors derive from a woman under 30 with type 1 diabetes.

A few counts support this clone. V and J are TRBV19 and TRBJ2-1; no definite D call. The ends were cut back, 5 bases at V and 0 bases at J, with 5 bases in the middle. Germline V lookup: CDR1 LNHDA, CDR2 SQIVND (reference sequence). This CDR3 comprises 13 residues. This chain's CDR3 is CASSRSSYNEQFF. CDR3 in DNA: TGTGCCAGTAGTCGGAGCTCCTACAATGAGCAGTTCTTC.

The genes are TRBV5-1 and TRBJ2-7; TRBD1 might be the D (5 bases). Germline CDR1 SGHRS, CDR2 YFSETQ. Trimming cost V 4 bases and J 1 base, with 6 bases left between them. The CDR3 is 12 amino acids. This chain's CDR3 is CASSPGSYEQYF. The CDR3 DNA reads as TGCGCCAGCAGCCCAGGGTCCTACGAGCAGTACTTC.

The chain employs TRBV19 and TRBJ2-2; TRBD1 agrees at 9 bases. Germline lookup yields CDR1 LNHDA and CDR2 SQIVND (reference sequence). V lost 3 bases to trimming and J lost 6 bases; unmatched junction nucleotides: 5. This CDR3 region has 15 residues. The CDR3 is CASSIGDRVAGELFF. The CDR3 bases are TGTGCCAGTAGTATTGGGGACAGGGTGGCCGGGGAGCTGTTTTTT.

The chain carries TRBV7-8 and TRBJ1-1; D possibly corresponds to TRBD1 (5 bases). CDR1 is SGHVS and CDR2 is FQNEAQ in the germline V gene. V was trimmed by 1 base and J by 4 bases, leaving 13 bases between them. CDR3 size: 15 residues. The CDR3 protein is CASSLGAGGVTEAFF. The CDR3 DNA reads TGTGCCAGCAGCTTAGGGGCGGGGGGGGTCACTGAAGCTTTCTTT.

The chain recombines TRBV7-9 with TRBJ2-7; 10 bases are shared with TRBD1. The CDR3 is 15 residues long. The trim removed 1 base at V and 6 bases at J, leaving 6 bases unmatched. Germline V gene sequence: CDR1 SEHNR, CDR2 FQNEAQ (reference sequence). CDR3 nucleotides: TGTGCCAGCAGCTTAGAGGGGACAGGGGTGGGCGAGCAGTACTTC. It encodes CASSLEGTGVGEQYF.

The chain is built from TRBV2 and TRBJ2-5; D may be TRBD2 (5 bases). V was pared by 6 bases and J by 2 bases, with 10 bases between. CDR3 length: 13 amino acids. Germline V gene data show CDR1 as SNHLY and CDR2 as FYNNEI. In DNA form, the CDR3 reads TGTGCCAGCAGCCGGACTGGGCAAGAGACCCAGTACTTC. It is translated as CASSRTGQETQYF.

The chain employs TRBV7-2 and TRBJ2-3, with TRBD2 identical over 12 bases. With 1 base clipped from V and 0 bases from J, the junction kept 8 bases outside the gene matches. Germline V gives CDR1 SGHTA, CDR2 FQGNSA. This CDR3 is built from 19 residues. The CDR3 nucleotides are TGTGCCAGCAGCTTAGGTGGCCTAGCGGGGGGGGGAAGCACAGATACGCAGTATTTT. This encodes CASSLGGLAGGGSTDTQYF. Variable domain in full (rest from reference TRBV7-2 and TRBJ2-3): GAGVSQSPSNKVTEKGKDVELRCDPISGHTALYWYRQSLGQGLEFLIYFQGNSAPDKSGLPSDRFSAERTGGSVSTLTIQRTQQEDSAVYLCASSLGGLAGGGSTDTQYFGPGTRLTVL.

This chain connects TRBV4-3 to TRBJ2-1, with D perhaps TRBD1 (6 bases). Trimming left V 6 bases short and J 4 bases short, with 13 bases between. This CDR3 contains 14 residues. Germline assignment: CDR1 LGHNA and CDR2 YSLEER. The CDR3 nucleotides are TGCGCCAGCAGTACAGGGTACCCTTACAATGAGCAGTTCTTC. Its protein product is CASSTGYPYNEQFF.

The V call is TRBV11-2, the J call TRBJ1-1; 9 bases fit TRBD1. Germline CDR1 is SGHAT and CDR2 is FQNNGV. The V and J ends lost 4 bases and 6 bases, in that order; junction bases with no gene match: 9. The CDR3 consists of 15 residues. The CDR3 loop is CASSYTGQGIPEAFF. The CDR3 nucleotides are TGTGCCAGCAGCTACACTGGACAGGGGATCCCTGAAGCTTTCTTT.

The chain employs TRBV5-1 and TRBJ2-1, with 11 bases fitting TRBD2. The CDR3 contains 15 residues. The J segment lost 8 bases and the V segment lost 1 base, leaving 5 bases of the junction unmatched. CDR1 SGHRS and CDR2 YFSETQ come from the germline V gene. The CDR3: CASSLSSGGIDEQFF. The CDR3 DNA reads as TGCGCCAGCAGCTTGTCTAGCGGGGGGATCGATGAGCAGTTCTTC.

This clone was picked up one time. In DNA, the CDR3 is TGTGCCAGCACCCCAGGACCTAGCCTCGAGACCCAGTACTTC. The encoded protein is CASTPGPSLETQYF. This chain joins TRBV11-2 and TRBJ2-5; D perhaps matches TRBD2 (5 bases). The CDR3 runs 14 residues. CDR1 is SGHAT, CDR2 FQNNGV, per germline. Trimming took 7 bases from V and 5 from J, leaving 17 bases between them.

A few counts support this clone. This sequence joins TRBV4-3 and TRBJ1-4; 8 bases match TRBD1. This CDR3 has 16 amino acids. With 3 bases clipped from V and 1 base from J, the junction kept 4 bases outside the gene matches. The germline CDR1 and CDR2 sequences are LGHNA and YSLEER. In DNA form, the CDR3 reads TGCGCCAGCAGCCACGACAGGGGAGGAACTAATGAAAAACTGTTTTTT. This gives the protein CASSHDRGGTNEKLFF.

V and J are TRBV14 and TRBJ2-7, with a weak D call TRBD1 (5 bases). The CDR3 contains 15 residues. Germline values: CDR1 SGHDN, CDR2 FVKESK. The germline V and J ends were trimmed by 1 base and 0 bases, with 10 bases remaining between them. The DNA for the CDR3 is TGTGCCAGCAGCCAAGGTAACAGGCCCTCCTACGAGCAGTACTTC. Amino acid sequence: CASSQGNRPSYEQYF.

This clone has just a few counts. The chain recombines TRBV28 with TRBJ2-1; 9 bases match TRBD2. The CDR3 consists of 16 residues. V lost 5 bases, J lost 4 bases, and 9 bases stayed unmatched. Germline-derived CDR1 and CDR2 are MDHEN and SYDVKM. CDR3 bases: TGTGCCAGCAGTCATCACAGCGGGAGGACTTACAATGAGCAGTTCTTC. Amino acid sequence: CASSHHSGRTYNEQFF.

The table lists this clone with a few counts. This rearrangement joins TRBV4-3 to TRBJ1-4; the D gene is possibly TRBD1 (5 bases). The ends were cut back, 8 bases at V and 1 base at J, with 11 bases in the middle. The germline gives CDR1 LGHNA, CDR2 YSLEER. This CDR3 contains 14 residues. The CDR3 DNA is TGCGCCAGCGGCAGGGTGGAAACTAATGAAAAACTGTTTTTT. This codes for CASGRVETNEKLFF.

This clone was seen more than once but under ten times. V gene TRBV18 combines with J gene TRBJ2-7; 8 nucleotides align to TRBD2. Germline V gene sequence: CDR1 KGHSH, CDR2 LQKENI. CDR3 length: 15 residues. J gave up 2 bases and V 5 bases, and 8 bases lay outside the gene matches. CDR3 DNA sequence: TGTGCCAGCTCATCCGGTTCGGGAGGGACCTACGAGCAGTACTTC. It specifies CASSSGSGGTYEQYF.

The chain combines TRBV4-2 with TRBJ2-7, with TRBD1 identical over 8 bases. Germline V gives CDR1 LGHNA, CDR2 YNFKEQ. The CDR3 contains 17 residues. Unmatched junction bases numbered 16, after V lost 5 bases and J lost 4 bases. The chain's CDR3 is CASSSKNSGTGAYEQYF. Written as DNA, the CDR3 is TGTGCCAGCAGCTCGAAGAACTCCGGGACAGGAGCATACGAGCAGTACTTC.

This clone appeared a few times. The chain joins TRBV7-9 to TRBJ1-1; D gene ambiguous. The germline V gene has CDR1 SEHNR and CDR2 FQNEAQ (reference sequence). The CDR3 runs 14 residues. With 4 bases removed from V and 1 base from J, the gap between germline ends came to 10 bases. Here the CDR3 DNA reads TGTGCCAGCAGCTGGGAGGTGGGGAACACTGAAGCTTTCTTT. It yields the protein CASSWEVGNTEAFF.

V gene TRBV9 combines with J gene TRBJ2-5, with 8 bases fitting TRBD1. The CDR3 is made up of 14 amino acids. Germline CDR1 is SGDLS and CDR2 is YYNGEE. V trimming: 0 bases; J trimming: 2 bases; junction bases outside the gene matches: 0. CDR3 coding DNA: TGTGCCAGCAGCGTAGGGGACAGGCAAGAGACCCAGTACTTC. It encodes CASSVGDRQETQYF.

This clone was counted between two and nine times. The chain carries TRBV12-5 and TRBJ1-2, with TRBD1 matching over 7 bases. V lost 6 bases, J lost 7 bases, and 11 bases stayed unmatched. This CDR3 contains 14 residues. From germline, CDR1 is LGHNT and CDR2 FRNRAP. CDR3 bases: TGTGCTAGTGGCTCTCGACAGGGCACTGGTGGCTACACCTTC. Translation: CASGSRQGTGGYTF.

This clone was detected only a few times. The chain links TRBV7-9 to TRBJ2-5, with 8 nucleotides matching TRBD1. CDR1 and CDR2 from the germline V gene are SEHNR and FQNEAQ (reference sequence). Trimming removed 3 bases from V and 1 base from J; junction bases left unmatched: 4. This CDR3 contains 15 residues. The CDR3 protein is CASSLAQGAQETQYF. The CDR3 coding sequence is TGTGCCAGCAGCTTGGCGCAGGGGGCCCAAGAGACCCAGTACTTC.

The chain links TRBV2 to TRBJ1-5; D not resolved. CDR3 length equals 12 residues. Trimming removed 8 bases at V and 2 bases at J, with 7 bases between. Germline values: CDR1 SNHLY, CDR2 FYNNEI. The CDR3 region is CASHGGNQPQHF. The CDR3 nucleotides are TGTGCCAGCCACGGGGGCAATCAGCCCCAGCATTTT.

This clone was seen only a few times. V gene TRBV7-9 combines with J gene TRBJ1-1; the match to TRBD1 covers 7 bases. V lost 10 bases and J lost 4; bases outside the gene matches: 9. This CDR3 is built from 13 residues. From germline, CDR1 is SEHNR and CDR2 FQNEAQ (reference sequence). This CDR3 is CATTWTGGTEAFF. In DNA, the CDR3 is TGTGCCACCACTTGGACAGGCGGCACTGAAGCTTTCTTT.

V and J are TRBV28 and TRBJ2-1; 8 bases align to TRBD2. Germline CDR1 reads MDHEN; CDR2 reads SYDVKM. V shed 5 bases and J 2 bases; nucleotides not matched to a gene: 8. CDR3 length equals 16 residues. The chain's CDR3 is CASSRLAGTTYNEQFF. CDR3 nucleotides: TGTGCCAGCAGTCGTCTAGCGGGTACTACCTACAATGAGCAGTTCTTC.

This clone was recorded a few times. The V and J genes are TRBV19 and TRBJ1-2; weak D call: TRBD1 (6 bases). The V gene's germline CDR1 is LNHDA and CDR2 SQIVND (reference sequence). This CDR3 comprises 13 residues. The V end lost 6 bases, the J end lost 8 bases, and 16 bases lay between the germline ends. This CDR3 reads CASSQQGRRGYTF. DNA of the CDR3: TGTGCCAGTAGCCAACAGGGCAGAAGAGGCTACACCTTC.

This clone has only a few counts. This sample includes further DNA sequences coding for the same CDR3. The chain couples TRBV6-5 to TRBJ2-7; maybe TRBD1 (5 bases). The CDR3 spans 14 residues. Between the trimmed V and J ends, which lost 0 bases and 2 bases, there was a span of 8 bases. From germline, CDR1 is MNHEY and CDR2 SVGAGI. As DNA, the CDR3 is TGTGCCAGCAGTTACTCACAAGGGGCCTACGAGCAGTACTTC. Protein sequence: CASSYSQGAYEQYF.

This clone was seen a handful of times. The chain links TRBV10-3 to TRBJ1-5; possibly TRBD1 for D (6 bases). V was trimmed by 3 bases and J by 6 bases, leaving 12 bases between them. The V gene's germline CDR1 is ENHRY and CDR2 SYGVKD. The CDR3 is made up of 14 amino acids. CDR3 DNA sequence: TGTGCCATCAGTGAACAGGGTACGGGTCAGCCCCAGCATTTT. Translation gives CAISEQGTGQPQHF.

The chain employs TRBV7-9 and TRBJ1-4; D is undetermined. The germline V gene has CDR1 SEHNR and CDR2 FQNEAQ (reference sequence). Between the trimmed V and J ends, which lost 0 bases and 3 bases, there was a span of 11 bases. The CDR3 consists of 16 residues. CDR3 coding DNA: TGTGCCAGCAGCTTAGCCGTGACACGCGCTAATGAAAAACTGTTTTTT. Protein product: CASSLAVTRANEKLFF.

This clone was observed a handful of times. J is TRBJ1-1 and V is TRBV11-2; no reliable D call. Trimming left V 0 bases short and J 12 bases short, with 8 bases between. Germline-derived CDR1 and CDR2 are SGHAT and FQNNGV. The CDR3 is 11 amino acids. This chain's CDR3 is CASSLEYGSFF. The CDR3 DNA reads TGTGCCAGCAGCTTAGAATACGGGTCTTTCTTT.